This T cell receptor (beta chain) was observed in a study of T-cell reconstitution after alpha-beta-depleted transplantation in children. The CDR3 runs to 15 residues. Germline assignment: CDR1 SGHRS and CDR2 YFSETQ. V lost 2 bases and J lost 4; bases outside the gene matches: 6. This clonotype showed up just once. Its antigen is still unknown. Preparation of the TCRbeta library was carried out with unique molecular identifiers. TCRdb fed the PCR reads into MiXCR, producing one record per CDR3 protein. The sample shows 80,000 to 100,000 distinct CDR3 sequences, 20% to 25% of them seen only once. Study-wide results and limits: T-cell numbers and diversity one year post-transplant derived largely from freshly generated T cells. Some patients' high day-60 TCRbeta diversity was attributed to recipient cells surviving conditioning.

The origin of this receptor is a boy younger than 10 with acute lymphoblastic leukemia, due to receive a stem cell transplant. This material consisted of PBMCs, taken before TCRalphabeta/CD19-depleted stem cell transplant. This chain uses TRBV5-1 with TRBJ2-1; 7 bases map to TRBD1. This CDR3 is CASSLEGAEYNEQFF. CDR3 in DNA: TGCGCCAGCAGCTTAGAGGGGGCGGAATACAATGAGCAGTTCTTC.